Below, 20 T cell receptor beta chains from the same sample are listed, as sequenced in a study of cytomegalovirus exposure and HLA in healthy donors. Use of 60 Vbeta and 13 Jbeta primers characterized the PCR. Clones were read by immunoSEQ multiplex PCR, and TCRdb kept only the in-frame ones, dropping some. The repertoire includes roughly 180,000 clones, more than 60% of them detected once, and roughly 1.4% sits in the top ten. The material sequenced was PBMCs. The receptor source for this set is a woman aged 25-40 years in good health and CMV-seropositive.

The chain carries TRBV5-1 and TRBJ2-1; 15 nucleotides agree with TRBD2. The CDR3 covers 14 residues. With V trimmed by 4 bases and J by 15 bases, 8 bases remained unmatched. CDR1 and CDR2 (germline): SGHRS, YFSETQ. The chain's CDR3 is CASSPGLAGGRWFF. The CDR3 DNA is TGCGCCAGCAGCCCGGGACTAGCGGGAGGTCGTTGGTTCTTC.

The V and J genes are TRBV28 and TRBJ1-5; TRBD1 matches at 7 bases. The CDR3 runs to 15 residues. Germline V lookup: CDR1 MDHEN, CDR2 SYDVKM. With 6 bases clipped from V and 4 bases from J, the junction kept 9 bases outside the gene matches. The CDR3 sequence: CASSRGTVTNQPQHF. In DNA, the CDR3 is TGTGCCAGCAGCCGAGGGACAGTAACTAATCAGCCCCAGCATTTT.

V and J are TRBV11-3 and TRBJ1-2; the D is unclear. The length of the CDR3 is 13 residues. CDR1 and CDR2 (germline): SGHNT, YENEEA. V lost 1 base and J 10 bases, leaving 13 bases between the germline ends. CDR3 loop: CASSLVRQDFYTF. In DNA, the CDR3 is TGTGCCAGCAGCTTAGTTAGGCAGGACTTCTACACCTTC.

The chain has TRBV7-8 and TRBJ2-7; 7 nucleotides align to TRBD2. The germline V gene encodes CDR1 SGHVS and CDR2 FQNEAQ. The V gene end was trimmed by 4 bases and the J gene end by 3 bases; junction bases not matched to a gene: 9. CDR3 length: 15 amino acids. CDR3 sequence: CASSWGGGTIYEQYF. DNA for the CDR3: TGTGCCAGCAGCTGGGGGGGTGGCACCATCTACGAGCAGTACTTC.

The chain joins TRBV29-1 to TRBJ1-1, with D possibly being TRBD1 (5 bases). V lost 3 bases, J lost 1 base, and 18 bases lay in between. The germline V gene encodes CDR1 SQVTM and CDR2 ANQGSEA. The CDR3 extends over 16 amino acids. The CDR3 DNA sequence: TGCAGCGTTGACGGAGCTCTGGCAGGGAAGAACACTGAAGCTTTCTTT. Its protein is CSVDGALAGKNTEAFF.

The genes are TRBV28 and TRBJ1-2, with 7 bases that match TRBD1. CDR3 length: 16 residues. Germline CDR1 and CDR2: MDHEN and SYDVKM. Trimming took 2 bases from V and 0 from J; bases not matched to a gene: 6. The CDR3 spells CASSLGGQIANYGYTF. As DNA, the CDR3 is TGTGCCAGCAGTTTAGGGGGACAGATAGCTAACTATGGCTACACCTTC.

The J gene is TRBJ2-1, the V gene TRBV19; D is uncertain. Trimming took off 0 bases at V and 2 bases at J, with 14 bases between the two ends. This CDR3 is built from 17 residues. The germline V gene encodes CDR1 LNHDA and CDR2 SQIVND (reference sequence). In DNA, the CDR3 is TGTGCCAGTAGTATAGATGCTAGTATGAGCGCCTACAATGAGCAGTTCTTC. It specifies CASSIDASMSAYNEQFF.

This clone was counted a few times. CDR3 nucleotide sequence: TGTGCCAGCAGCTCAAGACAGGAGGTTCGCTCTGGGGCCAACGTCCTGACTTTC. As protein: CASSSRQEVRSGANVLTF. J is TRBJ2-6 and V is TRBV7-2; D possibly corresponds to TRBD1 (6 bases). CDR1 SGHTA and CDR2 FQGNSA come from the germline V gene. V lost 4 bases and J lost 0, with 16 bases in between. CDR3 length: 18 residues.

The chain links TRBV30 to TRBJ2-2; D is uncertain. Between the trimmed V and J ends, which lost 2 bases and 3 bases, there was a span of 4 bases. There are 12 residues in the CDR3. Germline CDR1 GTSNPN, CDR2 SVGIG (reference sequence). CDR3 DNA sequence: TGTGCCTGGAGTTTATACACCGGGGAGCTGTTTTTT. This gives the protein CAWSLYTGELFF.

The chain uses TRBV7-8 and TRBJ2-2; D possibly corresponds to TRBD2 (5 bases). V lost 2 bases to trimming and J lost 2 bases, with 6 bases between them. This CDR3 comprises 14 residues. Germline V gene lookup returns CDR1 SGHVS and CDR2 FQNEAQ. The CDR3 here is CASSLRTNTGELFF. DNA of the CDR3: TGTGCCAGCAGCTTACGGACTAACACCGGGGAGCTGTTTTTT. The full variable domain, its missing parts supplied by reference TRBV7-8 and TRBJ2-2, is GAGVSQSPRYKVAKRGQDVALRCDPISGHVSLFWYQQALGQGPEFLTYFQNEAQLDKSGLPSDRFFAERPEGSVSTLKIQRTQQEDSAVYLCASSLRTNTGELFFGEGSRLTVL.

V usage is TRBV2 and J usage is TRBJ1-2; D uncertain. This CDR3 contains 11 residues. Trimming cost V 6 bases and J 8 bases, with 10 bases left between them. Germline V CDR1 and CDR2: SNHLY, FYNNEI. CDR3 DNA sequence: TGTGCCAGCAGGGCGACGGGGGGCTACACCTTC. This encodes CASRATGGYTF.

The V gene is TRBV6-6, the J gene TRBJ2-7, with TRBD1 as a possible D gene (5 bases). Trimming took off 6 bases at V and 0 bases at J, with 6 bases between the two ends. This CDR3 comprises 12 residues. CDR1 MNHNY and CDR2 SVGAGI come from the germline V gene (reference sequence). The CDR3 spells CASRTGSYEQYF. The CDR3 nucleotides are TGTGCCAGCAGAACAGGCTCCTACGAGCAGTACTTC.

This clone was picked up a small number of times. V and J are TRBV5-4 and TRBJ1-4, with 9 bases aligning to TRBD1. The germline CDR1 and CDR2 sequences are SGHNT and YYREEE (reference sequence). V lost 7 bases and J lost 8; bases outside the gene matches: 9. This CDR3 region has 14 residues. CDR3 protein: CASARTGEREKLFF. CDR3 DNA sequence: TGTGCCAGCGCCCGGACAGGGGAACGGGAAAAACTGTTTTTT.

This rearrangement joins TRBV6-1 to TRBJ2-1; TRBD2 aligns across 7 bases. Unmatched junction bases numbered 11, after V lost 7 bases and J lost 5 bases. This CDR3 region has 15 residues. Germline V gives CDR1 MNHNS, CDR2 SASEGT. CDR3 DNA: TGTGCCAGCAAGGGGTTGGCTAGCGGAAACAATGAGCAGTTCTTC. This gives the protein CASKGLASGNNEQFF.

The V call is TRBV30, the J call TRBJ2-1, with unresolved D. The germline V and J ends were trimmed by 4 bases and 0 bases, with 13 bases remaining between them. From germline, CDR1 is GTSNPN and CDR2 SVGIG (reference sequence). This CDR3 is 15 amino acids long. The chain's CDR3 is CAWKEDMSSYNEQFF. In DNA, the CDR3 is TGTGCCTGGAAGGAAGACATGAGCTCCTACAATGAGCAGTTCTTC.

This clone has just one count. At the DNA level, this CDR3 is encoded by other sequences in the same sample as well. The chain links TRBV27 to TRBJ2-5; TRBD2 agrees at 8 bases. Looked up from germline, CDR1 is MNHEY and CDR2 is SMNVEV (reference sequence). The V and J ends lost 5 bases and 1 base, in that order; junction bases with no gene match: 6. The CDR3 contains 15 residues. The CDR3 spells CASSPSTSGQETQYF. The CDR3 DNA reads TGTGCCAGCAGTCCCTCAACTAGCGGCCAAGAGACCCAGTACTTC.

V usage is TRBV7-9 and J usage is TRBJ2-3; D is ambiguous. V shed 3 bases and J shed 0 bases, with 10 bases lying between them. Germline-derived CDR1 and CDR2 are SEHNR and FQNEAQ (reference sequence). This CDR3 is 15 amino acids long. Here the CDR3 reads CASSLVGSSTDTQYF. The CDR3 DNA is TGTGCCAGCAGCTTGGTCGGGTCTAGCACAGATACGCAGTATTTT.

V gene TRBV28 combines with J gene TRBJ2-5; a weak D match, TRBD1 (7 bases). The V gene lost 7 bases and the J gene lost 4 bases, with 19 bases spanning the gap. The CDR3 is 15 amino acids. Germline V CDR1 and CDR2: MDHEN, SYDVKM. The CDR3: CASNPGQWRVETQYF. DNA for the CDR3: TGTGCCAGCAACCCGGGACAGTGGAGGGTAGAGACCCAGTACTTC.

The rearrangement uses TRBV18 and TRBJ1-5; D perhaps matches TRBD1 (5 bases). V lost 3 bases and J 6 bases, leaving 12 bases between the germline ends. This CDR3 spans 14 amino acids. CDR1 KGHSH and CDR2 LQKENI come from the germline V gene. The CDR3 region has the DNA TGTGCCAGCTCACCTAGTTCAGGGTTTCAGCCCCAGCATTTT. It codes for CASSPSSGFQPQHF.

The chain recombines TRBV10-3 with TRBJ2-2, with 11 bases lining up with TRBD2. The CDR3 consists of 15 residues. The ends lost 2 bases at V and 7 bases at J; junction bases unmatched: 3. Germline lookup yields CDR1 ENHRY and CDR2 SYGVKD. This CDR3 reads CAISELAGGGGELFF. The CDR3 DNA is TGTGCCATCAGTGAGCTAGCGGGAGGCGGCGGGGAGCTGTTTTTT.